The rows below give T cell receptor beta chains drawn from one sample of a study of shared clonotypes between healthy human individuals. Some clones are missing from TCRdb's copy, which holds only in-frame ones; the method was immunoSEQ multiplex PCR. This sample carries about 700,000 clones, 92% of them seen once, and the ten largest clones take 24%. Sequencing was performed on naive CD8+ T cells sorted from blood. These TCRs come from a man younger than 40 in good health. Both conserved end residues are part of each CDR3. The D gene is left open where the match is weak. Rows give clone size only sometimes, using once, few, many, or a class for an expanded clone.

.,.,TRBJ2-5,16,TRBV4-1,TGCGCCAGCAGCCCAACGACAGGAGATTTACAAGAGACCCAGTACTTC,CASSPTTGDLQETQYF
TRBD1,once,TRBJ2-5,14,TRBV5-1,TGCGCCAGCAGCTTGGAGACAGGGCGGGAGACCCAGTACTTC,CASSLETGRETQYF
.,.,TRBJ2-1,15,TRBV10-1,TGCGCCAGCAGTGATGAGATCGGGCCCTACAATGAGCAGTTCTTC,CASSDEIGPYNEQFF
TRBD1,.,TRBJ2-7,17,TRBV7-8,TGTGCCAGCAGCTTAGAGCGCCAGGGGGTTACCTCCTACGAGCAGTACTTC,CASSLERQGVTSYEQYF
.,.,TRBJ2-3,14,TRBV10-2,TGCGCCAGCAGTGACAGGCTAAGCACAGATACGCAGTATTTT,CASSDRLSTDTQYF
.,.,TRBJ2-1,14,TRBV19,TGTGCCAGTACCATGTGGAACGACCCAAATGAGCAGTTCTTC,CASTMWNDPNEQFF
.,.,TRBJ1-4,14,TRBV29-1,TGCAGCGTTCATAGGGCGGGTGATAATGAAAAACTGTTTTTT,CSVHRAGDNEKLFF
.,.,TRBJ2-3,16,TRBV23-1,TGCGCCAGCAGTCAAATCGGGTGGGGAGGCACAGATACGCAGTATTTT,CASSQIGWGGTDTQYF
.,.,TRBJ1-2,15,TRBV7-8,TGTGCCAGCAGCTCTGAAAACAGGCTGGACTATGGCTACACCTTC,CASSSENRLDYGYTF
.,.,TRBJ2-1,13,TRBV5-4,TGTGCCAGCAGCTTTAGGGGGGGAAGTGAGCAGTTCTTC,CASSFRGGSEQFF
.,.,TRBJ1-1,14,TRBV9,TGTGCCAGCAGCGCCGACAGAACAAACACTGAAGCTTTCTTT,CASSADRTNTEAFF
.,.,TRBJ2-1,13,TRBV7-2,TGTGCCATCTCTCCCCGGTCCTACAATGAGCAGTTCTTC,CAISPRSYNEQFF
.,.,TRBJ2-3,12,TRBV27,TGTGCCAGCAGTTTCCCAGGGGATACGCAGTATTTT,CASSFPGDTQYF
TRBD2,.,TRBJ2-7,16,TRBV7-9,TGTGCCAGCAGCCCCTACGCTAGCGGCACTTCCTACGAGCAGTACTTC,CASSPYASGTSYEQYF
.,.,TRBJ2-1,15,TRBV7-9,TGTGCCAGCAGCGCCGGGATCAGGGGATACAATGAGCAGTTCTTC,CASSAGIRGYNEQFF
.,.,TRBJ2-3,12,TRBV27,TGTGCCAGCAGTGACGACACAGATACGCAGTATTTT,CASSDDTDTQYF
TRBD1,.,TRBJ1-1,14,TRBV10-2,TGCGCCAGCAGTGGTCCAGGGGGGAACACTGAAGCTTTCTTT,CASSGPGGNTEAFF
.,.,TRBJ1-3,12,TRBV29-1,TGCAGCGCATGGGACACTGGAGACACCATATATTTT,CSAWDTGDTIYF
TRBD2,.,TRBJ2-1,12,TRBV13,TGTGCCAGCAAGCGGGAGGTTGGGGAGCAGTTCTTC,CASKREVGEQFF
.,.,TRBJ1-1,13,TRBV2,TGTGCCAGCAGACCAAGAGCGAACACTGAAGCTTTCTTT,CASRPRANTEAFF
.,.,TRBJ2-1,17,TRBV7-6,TGTGCCAGCACCCTCTTCGGAGCTCCCTCCCGCTACAATGAGCAGTTCTTC,CASTLFGAPSRYNEQFF
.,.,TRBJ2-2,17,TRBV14,TGTGCCAGCAGCCAACCCCTCGGGGGAAGGGAGACCGGGGAGCTGTTTTTT,CASSQPLGGRETGELFF
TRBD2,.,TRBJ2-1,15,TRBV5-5,TGTGCCAGCAGCATGGGACTAGCGGGCTACAATGAGCAGTTCTTC,CASSMGLAGYNEQFF
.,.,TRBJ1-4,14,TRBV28,TGTGCCAGCAGCCCCGCCATGACTAATGAAAAACTGTTTTTT,CASSPAMTNEKLFF